One sample yielded the 29 T cell receptor beta chains listed below, sequenced in a study of cytomegalovirus exposure and HLA in healthy donors (dated by TCRdb to the late 2010s). The receptor library was made with the immunoSEQ multiplex PCR assay. For the multiplex PCR, a mixture combining 60 forward primers for TCR Vbeta segments and 13 reverse primers for TCR Jbeta segments was used. TCRdb's version of the immuneACCESS table is confined to in-frame rearrangements and falls short of the full clone set. An unresolved V gene accounts for under half of the shortfall where checked; the remainder is of unknown origin. The sample includes about 170,000 clones, with roughly 80% observed a single time. Jointly, the top ten make up less than 3% of the sample. Material for sequencing was PBMCs. These receptors all stem from a male donor in good health and CMV-seronegative.

This chain links TRBV6-5 with TRBJ1-2, with D uncertain. The CDR3 is 13 residues long. Germline CDR1 is MNHEY and CDR2 is SVGAGI. Deletions cut 0 bases from V and 6 bases from J, with 8 bases between. CDR3 region: CASSYSSGDGYTF. CDR3 nucleotide sequence: TGTGCCAGCAGTTACTCGTCAGGCGATGGCTACACCTTC.

The rearrangement links TRBV28 to TRBJ2-1, with D uncertain. Germline-derived CDR1 and CDR2 are MDHEN and SYDVKM. The V end lost 3 bases, the J end lost 4 bases, and 10 bases lay between the germline ends. This CDR3 has 14 residues. The CDR3 DNA follows: TGTGCCAGCAGTTTGCCTGCTAGGTACAATGAGCAGTTCTTC. As protein: CASSLPARYNEQFF.

The V gene is TRBV9, the J gene TRBJ2-1, with unresolved D. Germline V CDR1 and CDR2: SGDLS, YYNGEE. The CDR3 has 14 residues. The ends were cut back, 0 bases at V and 9 bases at J, with 13 bases in the middle. The CDR3 reads CASSVGTATSEQFF. CDR3 DNA sequence: TGTGCCAGCAGCGTAGGAACCGCCACCAGTGAGCAGTTCTTC.

This clone showed up just a few times. The J gene is TRBJ1-1, the V gene TRBV12-2; the D call of TRBD1 is as the table states it, not checked on the DNA. TRBV12-2 is termed a pseudogene. CDR3 length: 17 residues. The CDR3 DNA sequence: TGTGCAAGTCGCCCTCCGGGACAGGGGGCGCTGAACACTGAAGCTTTCTTT. It translates to CASRPPGQGALNTEAFF.

V usage is TRBV5-1 and J usage is TRBJ2-3; the D gene is possibly TRBD2 (6 bases). The CDR3 is 13 amino acids. The V gene lost 7 bases and the J gene lost 4 bases, with 13 bases spanning the gap. Germline V gene sequence: CDR1 SGHRS, CDR2 YFSETQ. The CDR3 DNA sequence: TGCGCCAGCTCTGGGGGGAGACCAGATACGCAGTATTTT. Amino acids: CASSGGRPDTQYF.

This clone showed up just once. V is TRBV7-9 and J is TRBJ2-3; the match to TRBD2 covers 9 bases. From germline, CDR1 is SEHNR and CDR2 FQNEAQ (reference sequence). The trim removed 1 base at V and 0 bases at J, leaving 2 bases unmatched. This CDR3 comprises 16 residues. The CDR3: CASSLVGLASTDTQYF. In DNA, the CDR3 is TGTGCCAGCAGCTTAGTGGGACTAGCAAGCACAGATACGCAGTATTTT.

This rearrangement joins TRBV6-5 to TRBJ2-7, with 8 bases aligning to TRBD1. Germline values: CDR1 MNHEY, CDR2 SVGAGI. This CDR3 spans 14 amino acids. With V trimmed by 6 bases and J by 4 bases, 8 bases remained unmatched. CDR3 bases: TGTGCCAGCAGCTTTGACAGGGGTCGTTACGAGCAGTACTTC. Its translation: CASSFDRGRYEQYF.

This chain links TRBV4-1 with TRBJ1-6, with D perhaps matching TRBD1 (5 bases). Germline CDR1 and CDR2: MGHRA and YSYEKL. The V end lost 0 bases, the J end lost 0 bases, and 12 bases lay between the germline ends. The CDR3 consists of 18 residues. In DNA form, the CDR3 reads TGCGCCAGCAGCCAAGAAGATGGGGGGAGCTCCTATAATTCACCCCTCCACTTT. The encoded protein is CASSQEDGGSSYNSPLHF.

This clone was counted a single time. The chain is built from TRBV5-1 and TRBJ2-1; unclear D gene. Trimming stripped 0 bases from V and 8 bases from J, with 12 bases between. The CDR3 runs to 14 residues. Germline CDR1 reads SGHRS; CDR2 reads YFSETQ. As DNA, the CDR3 is TGCGCCAGCAGCTTGGCGGTAGCTCGGGATGAGCAGTTCTTC. Encoded protein: CASSLAVARDEQFF.

This clone has a single count. The rearrangement links TRBV14 to TRBJ1-1; 8 bases line up with TRBD1. The CDR3 contains 15 residues. The J segment lost 1 base and the V segment lost 2 bases, leaving 3 bases of the junction unmatched. Germline-derived CDR1 and CDR2 are SGHDN and FVKESK. The CDR3 loop is CASSQRTGGNTEAFF. The CDR3 nucleotides are TGTGCCAGCAGCCAACGCACAGGGGGGAACACTGAAGCTTTCTTT.

Comments on this clone: This sample also contains other DNA sequences that code for the same CDR3. The genes are TRBV27 and TRBJ2-7, with 7 bases identical to TRBD2. CDR3 size: 15 residues. Germline V gives CDR1 MNHEY, CDR2 SMNVEV (reference sequence). V gave up 3 bases and J gave up 1 base; unmatched junction bases: 6. The CDR3: CASSLSLAVSYEQYF. In DNA form, the CDR3 reads TGTGCCAGCAGTTTGAGTCTAGCGGTATCCTACGAGCAGTACTTC.

The rearrangement links TRBV10-3 to TRBJ2-1; 10 bases match TRBD1. Germline V gene data show CDR1 as ENHRY and CDR2 as SYGVKD. V trimming: 7 bases; J trimming: 7 bases; junction bases outside the gene matches: 4. The CDR3 has 13 amino acids. The CDR3: CAINLDRGNEQFF. The CDR3 bases are TGTGCCATCAATCTGGACAGGGGGAATGAGCAGTTCTTC.

J is TRBJ1-1 and V is TRBV6-4, with 12 nucleotides matching TRBD1. The CDR3 sequence is 18 residues long. The trim removed 0 bases at V and 3 bases at J, leaving 8 bases unmatched. Germline lookup yields CDR1 MRHNA and CDR2 SNTAGT. The CDR3 is CASSDSPGQGAGDTEAFF. The CDR3 nucleotides are TGTGCCAGCAGTGACTCTCCGGGACAGGGGGCCGGGGACACTGAAGCTTTCTTT.

This clone was observed once. This chain joins TRBV5-5 and TRBJ1-1, with D maybe TRBD1 (5 bases). The ends were cut back, 1 base at V and 5 bases at J, with 9 bases in the middle. The CDR3 is made up of 13 amino acids. CDR1 and CDR2 from the germline V gene are SGHKS and YYEKEE (reference sequence). Here the CDR3 DNA reads TGTGCCAGCAGCTTGCAGGGATGGACTGAAGCTTTCTTT. Translated: CASSLQGWTEAFF.

This chain uses TRBV7-2 with TRBJ1-2; TRBD1 matches at 7 bases. This CDR3 is built from 15 residues. Germline CDR1 is SGHTA and CDR2 is FQGNSA. With V trimmed by 5 bases and J by 4 bases, 10 bases remained unmatched. The CDR3 loop reads CASSQDRQGGYGYTF. CDR3 DNA: TGTGCCAGCAGCCAGGACAGGCAGGGAGGCTATGGCTACACCTTC.

Comments on this clone: This same CDR3 is encoded by further DNA sequences in the sample. V and J are TRBV18 and TRBJ1-1; D unclear. Trimming took 2 bases from V and 1 from J, leaving 5 bases between them. CDR1 KGHSH and CDR2 LQKENI come from the germline V gene. The CDR3 sequence is 13 residues long. This CDR3 is CASSPRQNTEAFF. The CDR3 DNA sequence: TGTGCCAGCTCACCAAGACAGAACACTGAAGCTTTCTTT.

This sequence joins TRBV10-3 and TRBJ1-1; D not certain. The germline CDR1 and CDR2 sequences are ENHRY and SYGVKD. The V end was cut by 11 bases, the J end by 0 bases, with 10 bases between. The CDR3 is 12 residues long. The CDR3 DNA sequence: TGTGCCGCCCAAGGAGTGAACACTGAAGCTTTCTTT. Protein: CAAQGVNTEAFF.

V is TRBV27 and J is TRBJ1-2; D is unresolved. The CDR3 extends over 12 amino acids. In germline, CDR1 is MNHEY, CDR2 SMNVEV (reference sequence). Trimming removed 5 bases at V and 2 bases at J, with 6 bases between. The CDR3 region is CASSARNYGYTF. CDR3 nucleotide sequence: TGTGCCAGCAGTGCCCGGAACTATGGCTACACCTTC.

This clone was counted only a few times. The gene calls are TRBV27 and TRBJ1-1; TRBD1 matches 7 bases. V lost 3 bases and J lost 5; bases outside the gene matches: 6. This CDR3 is 14 amino acids long. Looked up from germline, CDR1 is MNHEY and CDR2 is SMNVEV (reference sequence). Written as DNA, the CDR3 is TGTGCCAGCAGTTTTCGACAGGGTTGGACTGAAGCTTTCTTT. This encodes CASSFRQGWTEAFF.

This chain joins TRBV6-1 and TRBJ1-2; D not resolved. Trimming left V 2 bases short and J 4 bases short, with 8 bases between. CDR3 length equals 13 residues. In germline, CDR1 is MNHNS, CDR2 SASEGT. The CDR3 loop reads CASSESGVYGYTF. The CDR3 nucleotides are TGTGCCAGCAGTGAATCAGGCGTCTATGGCTACACCTTC.

This clone was seen once. The chain combines TRBV6-1 with TRBJ2-3; 13 bases fit TRBD2. V was clipped by 2 bases and J by 0 bases; unmatched bases: 8. CDR3 size: 19 residues. In germline, CDR1 is MNHNS, CDR2 SASEGT. CDR3 DNA: TGTGCCAGCAGTGAACAAATTCCGGGACTAGCGGGAAGCACAGATACGCAGTATTTT. It encodes CASSEQIPGLAGSTDTQYF.

The V call is TRBV5-1, the J call TRBJ2-7, with unresolved D. The germline gives CDR1 SGHRS, CDR2 YFSETQ. This CDR3 is 13 amino acids long. Trimming cost V 0 bases and J 3 bases, with 7 bases left between them. CDR3 DNA sequence: TGCGCCAGCAGCTTGGGGCAGATCTACGAGCAGTACTTC. This gives the protein CASSLGQIYEQYF.

The chain uses TRBV29-1 and TRBJ2-1; 8 bases are a match to TRBD2. The ends lost 2 bases at V and 7 bases at J; junction bases unmatched: 7. This CDR3 region has 14 residues. Germline V lookup: CDR1 SQVTM, CDR2 ANQGSEA. The CDR3 nucleotides read TGCAGCGTTGAAACTAGCGGCTTTAGTAATGAGCAGTTCTTC. Encoded protein: CSVETSGFSNEQFF.

Only one count was recorded for this clone. The genes are TRBV13 and TRBJ1-4, with 8 bases matching TRBD1. The CDR3 has 14 amino acids. Germline V gene lookup returns CDR1 PRHDT and CDR2 FYEKMQ (reference sequence). Germline trimming cut 4 bases from V and 3 bases from J; bases unmatched to any gene: 1. This CDR3 is CASSSDRANEKLFF. The CDR3 nucleotides read TGTGCCAGCAGCTCGGACAGGGCTAATGAAAAACTGTTTTTT.

This chain uses TRBV9 with TRBJ1-2; 8 bases match TRBD1. Looked up from germline, CDR1 is SGDLS and CDR2 is YYNGEE. The CDR3 is 15 amino acids. The junction had 6 bases not matched to a gene; V was cut back by 3 bases and J by 2 bases. The CDR3, as DNA: TGTGCCAGCAGCGGGACAGGGTTTTTAAACTATGGCTACACCTTC. It encodes CASSGTGFLNYGYTF.

The rearrangement links TRBV28 to TRBJ2-7, with 7 positions matching TRBD1. The CDR3 is 14 residues long. With V trimmed by 6 bases and J by 1 base, 6 bases remained unmatched. Germline V lookup: CDR1 MDHEN, CDR2 SYDVKM. The CDR3 DNA follows: TGTGCCAGCAGATCCGGGACAGTATCCTACGAGCAGTACTTC. This sequence encodes CASRSGTVSYEQYF.

This rearrangement joins TRBV28 to TRBJ1-1, with 9 bases lining up with TRBD1. Germline values: CDR1 MDHEN, CDR2 SYDVKM. The CDR3 spans 18 residues. With V trimmed by 1 base and J by 5 bases, 14 bases remained unmatched. Here the CDR3 reads CASSLLGDRVGLRTEAFF. The CDR3 coding sequence is TGTGCCAGCAGTTTATTGGGGGACAGGGTCGGGTTGAGGACTGAAGCTTTCTTT.

The V and J genes are TRBV6-1 and TRBJ2-7; 7 nucleotides line up with TRBD1. The V segment lost 0 bases and the J segment 5 bases; nucleotides outside the gene matches: 7. Germline CDR1 MNHNS, CDR2 SASEGT. The CDR3 is 15 amino acids. The CDR3 region is CASSEATGARHEQYF. The CDR3 DNA reads TGTGCCAGCAGTGAAGCTACAGGGGCTCGCCACGAGCAGTACTTC.

This clone has only a few counts. V is TRBV5-6 and J is TRBJ1-2; 9 bases fit TRBD1. The germline V gene has CDR1 SGHDT and CDR2 YYEEEE. With 2 bases clipped from V and 2 bases from J, the junction kept 7 bases outside the gene matches. The CDR3 sequence is 16 residues long. The CDR3 DNA sequence: TGTGCCAGCAGCTTAGTGGGACAGGGACCAAACTATGGCTACACCTTC. It encodes CASSLVGQGPNYGYTF. Using reference TRBV5-6 and TRBJ1-2 for the parts outside the CDR3, the full variable domain is DAGVTQSPTHLIKTRGQQVTLRCSPKSGHDTVSWYQQALGQGPQFIFQYYEEEERQRGNFPDRFSGHQFPNYSSELNVNALLLGDSALYLCASSLVGQGPNYGYTFGSGTRLTVV.